This paragraph covers one T cell receptor (beta chain) sequence. CDR1 and CDR2 from the germline V gene are GTSNPN and SVGIG (reference sequence). Trimming at V came to 7 bases and at J to 0 bases, leaving 1 base not matched to a gene. The CDR3 contains 12 residues. Profiling relied on immunoSEQ multiplex PCR, and the TCRdb table lists in-frame clones only, not all of them. The repertoire holds about 290,000 clones, with 89% as singletons. This entry is derived from a study of blood T cell repertoires in COVID-19. The V and J genes are TRBV30 and TRBJ2-3, with TRBD1 identical over 7 bases. The receptor was isolated from a woman in her forties who had recovered from COVID-19. Specimen: PBMCs or T cells enriched from blood (not recorded which). The CDR3 DNA reads TGTGCCTTGGACAGGAGCACAGATACGCAGTATTTT. Protein sequence: CALDRSTDTQYF.